The sequence of this T cell receptor (beta chain) was determined in a study of blood T cell repertoires in COVID-19. Study-wide background: The origin of the acute and convalescent COVID-19 samples was the United States, Italy and Spain. T cells, B-cell-depleted T cells, or PBMCs provided the cDNA or gDNA that served as material.

From germline, CDR1 is LNHDA and CDR2 SQIVND (reference sequence). V lost 1 base and J lost 6; bases outside the gene matches: 6. This CDR3 region has 18 residues. Only in-frame clones appear in the TCRdb table, and some are missing; sequencing was by immunoSEQ multiplex PCR. The profile covers 51,000 or so clones, with nearly 90% appearing a single time and approximately 10% taken by the ten largest. This clonotype was obtained from a man older than 75 with active or convalescent COVID-19. The sequenced sample was peripheral blood. The V call is TRBV19, the J call TRBJ2-2, with TRBD2 identical over 15 bases. CDR3 residues: CASSIGTSGGAGAGELFF. Here the CDR3 DNA reads TGTGCCAGTAGTATAGGGACTAGCGGGGGGGCCGGTGCCGGGGAGCTGTTTTTT. Full variable domain (missing parts from reference TRBV19 and TRBJ2-2): DGGITQSPKYLFRKEGQNVTLSCEQNLNHDAMYWYRQDPGQGLRLIYYSQIVNDFQKGDIAEGYSVSREKKESFPLTVTSAQKNPTAFYLCASSIGTSGGAGAGELFFGEGSRLTVL.